This entry lists 19 T cell receptor beta chains sequenced from one sample in a study of blood T cell repertoires in COVID-19. The assay was immunoSEQ multiplex PCR, and TCRdb's table has in-frame clones only and misses some. Among about 190,000 clones listed, 70% to 90% were seen once. Sample: peripheral blood. All receptors come from a woman between 40 and 50 years old who had recovered from COVID-19.

This clone was seen once. The gene calls are TRBV2 and TRBJ1-5, with TRBD1 matching over 7 bases. Losses at the gene ends were 5 bases for V and 7 bases for J; bases not matched to a gene: 8. CDR1 and CDR2 (germline): SNHLY, FYNNEI. The CDR3 runs 14 residues. The CDR3, as DNA: TGTGCCAGCAGTCTGGACAGGCAGGGACAGCCCCAGCATTTT. It encodes CASSLDRQGQPQHF.

The chain carries TRBV11-2 and TRBJ2-1; 13 positions match TRBD2. Germline lookup yields CDR1 SGHAT and CDR2 FQNNGV. This CDR3 is built from 16 residues. J lost 8 bases, V lost 2 bases, and 6 bases had no gene match. In DNA, the CDR3 is TGTGCCAGCAGCTTAATGGGGACTAGCGGGATCGATGAGCAGTTCTTC. This sequence encodes CASSLMGTSGIDEQFF.

The chain recombines TRBV28 with TRBJ1-2, with a weak D call TRBD1 (6 bases). The CDR3 spans 14 residues. Trimming removed 3 bases at V and 1 base at J, with 9 bases between. CDR1 MDHEN and CDR2 SYDVKM come from the germline V gene. CDR3 in DNA: TGTGCCAGCAGTTTCCAGGGGAATAACTATGGCTACACCTTC. Amino acids: CASSFQGNNYGYTF.

This clone was seen only once. Here the CDR3 DNA reads TGTGCCAGCAGTTTTGTCGGACTTGACTCCTACGAGCAGTACTTC. This translates into CASSFVGLDSYEQYF. The chain employs TRBV27 and TRBJ2-7; the D gene is possibly TRBD2 (5 bases). Deletions cut 3 bases from V and 0 bases from J, with 12 bases between. The CDR3 spans 15 residues. Germline loops: CDR1 MNHEY, CDR2 SMNVEV (reference sequence).

This clone was detected only a few times. The chain joins TRBV2 to TRBJ1-1, with D hard to call. The CDR3 loop spans 13 amino acids. CDR1 is SNHLY and CDR2 is FYNNEI in the germline V gene. Trimming stripped 6 bases from V and 3 bases from J, with 11 bases between. DNA for the CDR3: TGTGCCAGCAGCACAGATCCTTACACTGAAGCTTTCTTT. It yields the protein CASSTDPYTEAFF.

The V call is TRBV18, the J call TRBJ2-5; D possibly corresponds to TRBD2 (5 bases). The CDR3 sequence is 14 residues long. V lost 2 bases to trimming and J lost 0 bases, with 7 bases between them. Germline assignment: CDR1 KGHSH and CDR2 LQKENI. CDR3 in amino acids: CASSPLGDQETQYF. Here the CDR3 DNA reads TGTGCCAGCTCACCATTGGGAGACCAAGAGACCCAGTACTTC.

This rearrangement joins TRBV6-5 to TRBJ1-1, with D tentatively TRBD1 (6 bases). The germline gives CDR1 MNHEY, CDR2 SVGAGI. This CDR3 is 14 amino acids long. The V gene lost 6 bases and the J gene lost 4 bases, with 15 bases spanning the gap. The CDR3 nucleotides are TGTGCCAGCAGCTCCCAGGGGTCCGGCACTGAAGCTTTCTTT. Translating it yields CASSSQGSGTEAFF.

The genes are TRBV9 and TRBJ2-7; TRBD1 matches at 9 bases. This CDR3 spans 14 amino acids. V shed 2 bases and J 5 bases; nucleotides not matched to a gene: 5. Germline assignment: CDR1 SGDLS and CDR2 YYNGEE. The CDR3 region is CASSVRDRVDEQYF. CDR3 sequence (DNA): TGTGCCAGCAGCGTCCGGGACAGGGTAGACGAGCAGTACTTC.

The chain combines TRBV9 with TRBJ2-1; 13 bases agree with TRBD2. J lost 10 bases, V lost 4 bases, and 5 bases had no gene match. CDR1 and CDR2 from the germline V gene are SGDLS and YYNGEE. This CDR3 region has 14 residues. CDR3 sequence (DNA): TGTGCCAGCAGCACCCGGACTAGCGGGGGAGAGCAGTTCTTC. Residues: CASSTRTSGGEQFF.

This clone has just one count. The same CDR3 is also encoded by other DNA sequences in this sample. The rearrangement joins TRBV30 to TRBJ2-7; D perhaps matches TRBD2 (6 bases). Germline lookup yields CDR1 GTSNPN and CDR2 SVGIG (reference sequence). The V and J ends lost 0 bases and 7 bases respectively, with 7 bases between them. CDR3 length: 11 amino acids. CDR3 protein: CAWSVGGEQYF. The CDR3 DNA is TGTGCCTGGAGTGTCGGAGGGGAGCAGTACTTC.

The rearrangement joins TRBV7-8 to TRBJ2-7; 7 bases fit TRBD1. This CDR3 spans 13 amino acids. The germline V gene has CDR1 SGHVS and CDR2 FQNEAQ. With 5 bases clipped from V and 9 bases from J, the junction kept 10 bases outside the gene matches. The CDR3 is CASSRTNRGGQYF. The CDR3 nucleotides read TGTGCCAGCAGCCGGACGAACAGGGGCGGGCAGTACTTC. Combining the CDR3 with reference TRBV7-8 and TRBJ2-7 gives the whole variable domain GAGVSQSPRYKVAKRGQDVALRCDPISGHVSLFWYQQALGQGPEFLTYFQNEAQLDKSGLPSDRFFAERPEGSVSTLKIQRTQQEDSAVYLCASSRTNRGGQYFGPGTRLTVT.

V usage is TRBV18 and J usage is TRBJ2-6; 11 bases line up with TRBD1. Germline V gene lookup returns CDR1 KGHSH and CDR2 LQKENI. The V gene end was trimmed by 3 bases and the J gene end by 0 bases; junction bases not matched to a gene: 1. This CDR3 is 17 amino acids long. CDR3 amino acids: CASSPGQGDSGANVLTF. The CDR3 region has the DNA TGTGCCAGCTCACCGGGACAGGGGGACTCTGGGGCCAACGTCCTGACTTTC.

V gene TRBV7-6 combines with J gene TRBJ2-2, with D unresolved. There are 12 residues in the CDR3. Germline-derived CDR1 and CDR2 are SGHVS and FNYEAQ. V lost 4 bases, J lost 6 bases, and 6 bases lay in between. This CDR3 is CASSSPAGELFF. CDR3 DNA sequence: TGTGCCAGCAGCTCCCCAGCCGGGGAGCTGTTTTTT.

The rearrangement links TRBV6-5 to TRBJ2-5; D is possibly TRBD1 (7 bases). The length of the CDR3 is 11 residues. V lost 8 bases to trimming and J lost 14 bases, with 18 bases between them. CDR1 is MNHEY, CDR2 SVGAGI, per germline. This CDR3 reads CASLEGAVIYF. CDR3 nucleotide sequence: TGTGCCAGCCTGGAGGGGGCGGTTATATACTTC.

CDR3 loop: CASGSRVDYGYTF. The DNA for the CDR3 is TGTGCCAGCGGGAGTAGGGTGGACTATGGCTACACCTTC. V usage is TRBV5-5 and J usage is TRBJ1-2; no clear D. V was pared by 7 bases and J by 3 bases, with 13 bases between. CDR3 length: 13 residues. From germline, CDR1 is SGHKS and CDR2 YYEKEE (reference sequence).

This clone occurred once. The CDR3 spells CASSLSTGAPYEQYF. The CDR3 coding sequence is TGTGCCAGCAGCTTGTCCACAGGGGCCCCCTACGAGCAGTACTTC. The gene calls are TRBV7-8 and TRBJ2-7; 7 nucleotides match TRBD1. The CDR3 length is 15 residues. The germline V gene has CDR1 SGHVS and CDR2 FQNEAQ. With V trimmed by 3 bases and J by 2 bases, 7 bases remained unmatched.

The J gene is TRBJ2-1, the V gene TRBV6-1; 11 positions agree with TRBD1. CDR3 size: 16 residues. J lost 7 bases, V lost 2 bases, and 7 bases had no gene match. Per germline, CDR1 MNHNS and CDR2 SASEGT. DNA of the CDR3: TGTGCCAGCAGTGAACACGGACAGGGGGCCCCGAATGAGCAGTTCTTC. Protein sequence: CASSEHGQGAPNEQFF.

The chain uses TRBV5-6 and TRBJ1-5, with 8 bases matching TRBD1. The CDR3 spans 15 residues. The junction had 4 bases not matched to a gene; V was cut back by 0 bases and J by 5 bases. Germline CDR1 reads SGHDT; CDR2 reads YYEEEE. CDR3 in DNA: TGTGCCAGCAGCTTGGGTTGGGGACAGGATCAGCCCCAGCATTTT. Residues: CASSLGWGQDQPQHF.

The chain carries TRBV9 and TRBJ2-1, with 10 bases matching TRBD2. Germline CDR1 SGDLS, CDR2 YYNGEE. After removal of 4 bases from V and 5 bases from J, the junction contained 3 bases not matched to a gene. The length of the CDR3 is 14 residues. CDR3: CASSKGLANNEQFF. The CDR3 coding sequence is TGTGCCAGCAGCAAGGGACTAGCGAACAATGAGCAGTTCTTC.